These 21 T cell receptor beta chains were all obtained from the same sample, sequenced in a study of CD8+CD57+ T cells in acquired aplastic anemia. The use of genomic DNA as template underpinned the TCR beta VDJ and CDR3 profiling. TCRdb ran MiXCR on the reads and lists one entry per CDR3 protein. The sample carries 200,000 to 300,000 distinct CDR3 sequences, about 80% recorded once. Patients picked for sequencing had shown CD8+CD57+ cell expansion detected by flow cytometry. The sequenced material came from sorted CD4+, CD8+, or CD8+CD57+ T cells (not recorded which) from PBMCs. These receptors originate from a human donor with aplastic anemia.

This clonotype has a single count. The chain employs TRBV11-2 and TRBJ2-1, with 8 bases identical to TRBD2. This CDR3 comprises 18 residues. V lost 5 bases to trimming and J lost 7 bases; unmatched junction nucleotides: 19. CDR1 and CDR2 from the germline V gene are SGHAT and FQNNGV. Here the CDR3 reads CASSGGASGSRFRNEQFF. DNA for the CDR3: TGTGCCAGCAGCGGGGGGGCAAGCGGGAGTAGGTTTCGGAATGAGCAGTTCTTC. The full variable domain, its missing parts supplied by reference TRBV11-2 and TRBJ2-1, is EAGVAQSPRYKIIEKRQSVAFWCNPISGHATLYWYQQILGQGPKLLIQFQNNGVVDDSQLPKDRFSAERLKGVDSTLKIQPAKLEDSAVYLCASSGGASGSRFRNEQFFGPGTRLTVL.

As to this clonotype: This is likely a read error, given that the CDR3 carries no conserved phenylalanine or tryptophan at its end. This chain's CDR3 is CASSGAGRQEAQSEAFL. The CDR3 DNA reads as TGTGCCAGCAGCGGAGCGGGACGACAGGAAGCACAGTCTGAAGCTTTCCTT. The rearrangement uses TRBV7-8 and TRBJ1-1; D is perhaps TRBD1 (6 bases). CDR1 is SGHVS and CDR2 is FQNEAQ in the germline V gene. The CDR3 totals 17 residues. V lost 5 bases to trimming and J lost 6 bases, with 25 bases between them.

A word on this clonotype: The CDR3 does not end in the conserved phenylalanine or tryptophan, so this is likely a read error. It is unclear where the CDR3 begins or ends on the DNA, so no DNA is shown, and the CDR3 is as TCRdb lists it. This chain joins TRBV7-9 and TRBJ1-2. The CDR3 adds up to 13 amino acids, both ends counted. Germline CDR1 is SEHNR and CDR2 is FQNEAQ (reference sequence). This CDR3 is CASSLAFSEQYFG.

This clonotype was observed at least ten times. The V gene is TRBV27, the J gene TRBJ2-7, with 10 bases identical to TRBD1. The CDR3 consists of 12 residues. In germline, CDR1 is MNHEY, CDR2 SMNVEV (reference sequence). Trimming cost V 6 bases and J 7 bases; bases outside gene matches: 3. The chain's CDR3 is CASRGTGVEQYV. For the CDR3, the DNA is TGTGCCAGCAGAGGGACAGGGGTTGAGCAGTACGTC.

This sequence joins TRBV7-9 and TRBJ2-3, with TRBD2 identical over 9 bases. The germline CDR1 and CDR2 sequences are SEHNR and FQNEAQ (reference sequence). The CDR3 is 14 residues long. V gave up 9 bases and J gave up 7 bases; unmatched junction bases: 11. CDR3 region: CARNLAGDTHTQYF. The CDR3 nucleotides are TGTGCCAGAAACTTAGCGGGAGATACCCATACGCAGTATTTT.

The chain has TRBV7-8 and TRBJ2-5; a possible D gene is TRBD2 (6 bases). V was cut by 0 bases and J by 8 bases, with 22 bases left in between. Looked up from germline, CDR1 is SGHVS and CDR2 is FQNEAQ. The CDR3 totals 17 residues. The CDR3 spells CASSLAGGTDTQYTQYF. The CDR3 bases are TGTGCCAGCAGCTTAGCGGGAGGTACCGATACGCAGTATACCCAGTACTTC.

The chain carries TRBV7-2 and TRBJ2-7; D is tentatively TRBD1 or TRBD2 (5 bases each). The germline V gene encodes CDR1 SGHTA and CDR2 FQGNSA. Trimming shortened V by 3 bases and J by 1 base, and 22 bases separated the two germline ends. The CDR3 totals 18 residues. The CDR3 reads CASSFHGDGTTLSYEQYV. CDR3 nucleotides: TGTGCCAGCAGCTTTCATGGAGACGGGACCACCCTTTCCTACGAGCAGTACGTC.

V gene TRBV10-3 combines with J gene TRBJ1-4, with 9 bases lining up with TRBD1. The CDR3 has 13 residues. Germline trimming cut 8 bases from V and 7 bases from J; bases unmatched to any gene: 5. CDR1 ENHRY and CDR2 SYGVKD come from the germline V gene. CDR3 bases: TGTGCCATCGGGGGACAGGGAGGTGAAAAACTGTTTTTT. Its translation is CAIGGQGGEKLFF.

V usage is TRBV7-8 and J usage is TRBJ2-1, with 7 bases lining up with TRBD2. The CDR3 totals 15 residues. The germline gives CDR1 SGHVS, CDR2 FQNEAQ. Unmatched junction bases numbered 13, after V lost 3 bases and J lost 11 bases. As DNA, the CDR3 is TGTGCCAGCAGCTTTACGGGAGGAGCCTATACTCAGCAGTTCTTC. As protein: CASSFTGGAYTQQFF.

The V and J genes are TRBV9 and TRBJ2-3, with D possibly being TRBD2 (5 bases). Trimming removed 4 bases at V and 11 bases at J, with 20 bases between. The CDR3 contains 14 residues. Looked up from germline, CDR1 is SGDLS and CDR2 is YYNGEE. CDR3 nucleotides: TGTGCCAGCAGCTTAGAGGGAAATGCCGATGAGCAGTATTTT. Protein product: CASSLEGNADEQYF.

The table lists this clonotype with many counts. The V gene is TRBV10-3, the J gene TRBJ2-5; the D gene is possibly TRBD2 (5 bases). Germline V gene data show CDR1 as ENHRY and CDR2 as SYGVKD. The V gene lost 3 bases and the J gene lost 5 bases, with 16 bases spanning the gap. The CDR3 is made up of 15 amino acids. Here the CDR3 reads CAISDARGLGETQYF. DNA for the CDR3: TGTGCCATCAGTGATGCTAGAGGGCTCGGGGAGACCCAGTACTTC.

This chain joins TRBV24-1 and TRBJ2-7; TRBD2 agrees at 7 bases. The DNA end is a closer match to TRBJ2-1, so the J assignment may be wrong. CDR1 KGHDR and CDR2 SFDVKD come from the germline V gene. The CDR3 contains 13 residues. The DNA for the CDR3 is TGTGCCACCACCGGGACTACATCCGGCGAGCAGTTCTTC. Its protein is CATTGTTSGEQFF.

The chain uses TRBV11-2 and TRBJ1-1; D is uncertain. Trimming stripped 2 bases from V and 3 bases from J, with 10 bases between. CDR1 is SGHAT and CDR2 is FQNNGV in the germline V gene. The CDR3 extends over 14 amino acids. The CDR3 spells CASSLHLSYTEAFF. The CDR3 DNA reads TGTGCCAGCAGCTTACATCTGTCATACACTGAAGCTTTCTTT.

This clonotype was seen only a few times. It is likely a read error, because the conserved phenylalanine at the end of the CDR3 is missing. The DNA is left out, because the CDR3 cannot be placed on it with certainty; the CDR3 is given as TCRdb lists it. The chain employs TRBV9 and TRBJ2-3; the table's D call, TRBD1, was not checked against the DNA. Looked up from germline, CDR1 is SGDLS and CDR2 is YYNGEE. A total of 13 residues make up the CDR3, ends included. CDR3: CASSLGLTGNTEV.

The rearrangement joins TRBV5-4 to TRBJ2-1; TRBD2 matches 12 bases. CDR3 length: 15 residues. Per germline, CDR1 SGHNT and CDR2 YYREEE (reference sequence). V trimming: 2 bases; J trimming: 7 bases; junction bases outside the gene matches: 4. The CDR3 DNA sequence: TGTGCCAGCAGCTTTACTAGCGGGGGGCATAATGAGCAGTTCTTC. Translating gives CASSFTSGGHNEQFF.

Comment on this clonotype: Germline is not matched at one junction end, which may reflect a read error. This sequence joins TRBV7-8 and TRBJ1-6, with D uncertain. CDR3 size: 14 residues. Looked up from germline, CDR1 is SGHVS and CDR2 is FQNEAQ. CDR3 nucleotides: TGTGCCAGCAGTTCAGCCGGAGGTCCCTATCCGCACCATTTT. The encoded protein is CASSSAGGPYPHHF.

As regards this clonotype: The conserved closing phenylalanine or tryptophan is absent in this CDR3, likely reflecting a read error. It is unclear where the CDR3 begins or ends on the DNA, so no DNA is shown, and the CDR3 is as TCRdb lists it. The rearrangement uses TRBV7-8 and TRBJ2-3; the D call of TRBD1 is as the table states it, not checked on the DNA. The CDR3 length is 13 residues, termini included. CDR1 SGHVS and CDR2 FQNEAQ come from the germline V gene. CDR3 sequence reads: CASGDGATVTEYQ.

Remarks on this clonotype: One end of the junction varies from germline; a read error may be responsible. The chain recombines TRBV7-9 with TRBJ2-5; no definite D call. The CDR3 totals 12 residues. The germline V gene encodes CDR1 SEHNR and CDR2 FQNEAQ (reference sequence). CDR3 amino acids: CAVLLGAKTQNF. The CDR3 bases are TGTGCCGTTCTTTTGGGCGCGAAGACTCAAAACTTC. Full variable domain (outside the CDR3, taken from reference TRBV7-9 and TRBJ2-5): DTGVSQNPRHKITKRGQNVTFRCDPISEHNRLYWYRQTLGQGPEFLTYFQNEAQLEKSRLLSDRFSAERPKGSFSTLEIQRTEQGDSAMYLCAVLLGAKTQNFGPGTRLLVL.

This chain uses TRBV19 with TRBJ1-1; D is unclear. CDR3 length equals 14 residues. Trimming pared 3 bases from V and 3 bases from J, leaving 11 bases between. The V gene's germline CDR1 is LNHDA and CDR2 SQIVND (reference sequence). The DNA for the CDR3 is TGTGCCAGTAGTATTGAGGCGTGGGACACTGAAGCTTTCTTT. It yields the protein CASSIEAWDTEAFF.

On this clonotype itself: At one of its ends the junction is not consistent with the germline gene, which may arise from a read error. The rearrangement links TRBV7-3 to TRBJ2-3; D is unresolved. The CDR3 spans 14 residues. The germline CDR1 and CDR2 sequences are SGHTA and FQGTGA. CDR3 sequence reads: CASSLSGGPQTEAF. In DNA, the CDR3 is TGTGCCAGCAGCTTATCAGGCGGTCCCCAAACTGAAGCTTTT.

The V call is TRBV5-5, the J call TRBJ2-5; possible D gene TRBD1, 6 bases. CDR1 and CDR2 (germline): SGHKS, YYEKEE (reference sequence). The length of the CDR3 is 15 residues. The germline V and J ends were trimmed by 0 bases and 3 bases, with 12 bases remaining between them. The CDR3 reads CASSLELGTKETQYF. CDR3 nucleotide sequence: TGTGCCAGCAGCTTGGAACTAGGGACAAAAGAGACCCAGTACTTC.